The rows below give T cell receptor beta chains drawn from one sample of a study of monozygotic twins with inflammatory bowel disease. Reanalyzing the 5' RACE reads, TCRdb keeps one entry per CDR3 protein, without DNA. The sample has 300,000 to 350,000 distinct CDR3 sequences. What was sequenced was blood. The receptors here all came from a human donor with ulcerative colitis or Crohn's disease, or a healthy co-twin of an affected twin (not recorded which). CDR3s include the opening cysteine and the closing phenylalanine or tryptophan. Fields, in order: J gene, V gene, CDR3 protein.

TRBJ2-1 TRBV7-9 CASSLDGGGFF
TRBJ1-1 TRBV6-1 CASREKRTGEAFF
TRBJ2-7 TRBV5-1 CASSVREDYEQYF
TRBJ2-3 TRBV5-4 CASTPVSPPGQELYF
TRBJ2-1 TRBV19 CASSIPGGSEQFF
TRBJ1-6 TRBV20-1 CSARGPGTDNSPLHF
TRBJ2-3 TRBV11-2 CASSSARTAESTQYF
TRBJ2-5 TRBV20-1 CSARSSIAPKETQYF
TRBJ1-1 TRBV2 CASSEGKTGTEAFF
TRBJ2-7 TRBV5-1 CASSLVGEGYEQYF
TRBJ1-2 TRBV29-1 CSVEGRGRSYTF
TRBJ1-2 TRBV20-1 CSARDYYGYTF
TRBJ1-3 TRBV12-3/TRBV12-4 CASSLGLANTIYF
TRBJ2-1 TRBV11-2 CASSSMGEQFF
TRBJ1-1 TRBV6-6 CAVDVGGGTEAFF
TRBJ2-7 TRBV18 CASSPSRGQGYSYEQYF
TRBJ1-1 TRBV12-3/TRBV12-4 CASSLRHMNTEAFF
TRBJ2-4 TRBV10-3 CAISEGRGVAKNIQYF
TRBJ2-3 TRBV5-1 CASSSQSSSDTQYF
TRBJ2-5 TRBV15 CATSRGRPQETQYF
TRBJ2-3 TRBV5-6 CASSLLGGTASTDTQYF
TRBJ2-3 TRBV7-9 CASSFLPSGDTQYF
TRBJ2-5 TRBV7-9 CASSFRGGRRETQYF
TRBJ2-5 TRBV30 CAWSVHEGGRTQYF
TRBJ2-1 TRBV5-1 CASSWREPEQFF
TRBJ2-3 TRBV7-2 CASSLVPNTQYF
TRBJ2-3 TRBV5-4 CASSFGVSDTQYF
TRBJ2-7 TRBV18 CASSPWTGPYEQYF
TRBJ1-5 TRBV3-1 CASSQGLGGGQPQHF
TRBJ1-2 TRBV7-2 CASSFGQGSYTF
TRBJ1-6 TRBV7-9 CASSLTAGKPLHF
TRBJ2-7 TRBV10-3 CAISFRDGASYEQYF
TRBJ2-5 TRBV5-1 CASSLYRGGRETQYF
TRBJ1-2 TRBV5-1 CASSLIRTDYGYTF
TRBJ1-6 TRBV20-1 CSARRIGVNSPLHF
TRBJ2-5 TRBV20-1 CSASSTGLQETQYF
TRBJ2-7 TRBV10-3 CAISEAYEQYF
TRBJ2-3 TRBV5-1 CASSLFGEGTDTQYF
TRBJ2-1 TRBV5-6 CASSLGTKGEQFF
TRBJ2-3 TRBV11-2 CASSLYRGGSDTQYF
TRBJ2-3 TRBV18 CASSPERRPSTDTQYF
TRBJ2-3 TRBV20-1 CSAGAGETDTQYF